The 11 T cell receptor beta chains below were found in one sample sequenced in a study of shared clonotypes between healthy human individuals. Cells designated naive CD8 were CD45RO-negative and were positively selected for CCR7, with terminally differentiated effector memory CD45RA+ cells excluded. Clones were sequenced by immunoSEQ multiplex PCR, and TCRdb holds only the in-frame ones, with some missing. The sample carries some 2.1 million clones, roughly 95% recorded once. What was sequenced was naive CD8+ T cells from PBMCs. These receptors were taken from a young man in good health. Some clones in this sample may be carry-over from other donors' samples.

The chain uses TRBV19 and TRBJ1-3; D gene ambiguous. The germline V and J ends were trimmed by 2 bases and 0 bases, with 11 bases remaining between them. Germline CDR1 and CDR2: LNHDA and SQIVND (reference sequence). This CDR3 region has 16 residues. The CDR3 coding sequence is TGTGCCAGTAGTATATTGGGGATTCTCTCTGGAAACACCATATATTTT. It yields the protein CASSILGILSGNTIYF.

For this clone: Other DNA sequences in this sample translate to the same CDR3. The chain employs TRBV9 and TRBJ1-2, with 7 bases matching TRBD1. Germline V gives CDR1 SGDLS, CDR2 YYNGEE. The CDR3 totals 15 residues. The V and J ends lost 5 bases and 1 base, in that order; junction bases with no gene match: 8. The CDR3 sequence is CASSPTGTVNYGYTF. The CDR3 DNA reads TGTGCCAGCAGTCCCACAGGGACAGTTAACTATGGCTACACCTTC. Complete variable domain (other parts from reference TRBV9 and TRBJ1-2): DSGVTQTPKHLITATGQRVTLRCSPRSGDLSVYWYQQSLDQGLQFLIQYYNGEERAKGNILERFSAQQFPDLHSELNLSSLELGDSALYFCASSPTGTVNYGYTFGSGTRLTVV.

This sequence joins TRBV10-3 and TRBJ2-1, with TRBD1 as a possible D gene (8 bases). V lost 6 bases and J lost 5, with 23 bases in between. The CDR3 loop spans 17 amino acids. Germline CDR1 is ENHRY and CDR2 is SYGVKD. CDR3 nucleotide sequence: TGTGCCATCAGGCCCCTACAGGGGGGGCGGGCCGACAATGAGCAGTTCTTC. Its protein product is CAIRPLQGGRADNEQFF.

The CDR3 sequence is CASSYGQTYEQYF. As DNA, the CDR3 is TGTGCCAGTAGTTACGGACAAACCTACGAGCAGTACTTC. The chain recombines TRBV19 with TRBJ2-7, with D perhaps TRBD1 (5 bases). V shed 5 bases and J shed 2 bases, with 10 bases lying between them. Germline CDR1 reads LNHDA; CDR2 reads SQIVND (reference sequence). This CDR3 comprises 13 residues.

The chain uses TRBV6-6 and TRBJ2-5, with D unresolved. Trimming removed 2 bases from V and 2 bases from J, with 6 bases in between. From germline, CDR1 is MNHNY and CDR2 SVGAGI (reference sequence). This CDR3 is built from 13 residues. The CDR3: CASSYNRQETQYF. As DNA, the CDR3 is TGTGCCAGCAGTTACAACAGACAAGAGACCCAGTACTTC.

This clone has a single count. This sequence joins TRBV4-3 and TRBJ2-7; perhaps D is TRBD1 or TRBD2 (5 bases each). The CDR3 loop spans 15 amino acids. Germline CDR1 LGHNA, CDR2 YSLEER. Trimming cost V 4 bases and J 3 bases, with 16 bases left between them. In nucleotides, the CDR3 is TGCGCCAGCAGCCGGGGGTGGGGCCCCGGCTACGAGCAGTACTTC. Translating gives CASSRGWGPGYEQYF.

Comments on this clone: This specimen includes other DNA sequences encoding the same CDR3. The chain joins TRBV29-1 to TRBJ2-1; 7 nucleotides match TRBD1. The CDR3 spans 13 residues. The germline V gene encodes CDR1 SQVTM and CDR2 ANQGSEA. V dropped 7 bases and J dropped 0; count of bases not matched to a gene: 3. The CDR3, as DNA: TGCAGCGGGAGGACAGGCTCCTACAATGAGCAGTTCTTC. Translating gives CSGRTGSYNEQFF.

Comments on this clone: The sample has other DNA sequences that encode this CDR3 too. This chain uses TRBV6-5 with TRBJ2-7, with D perhaps assigned TRBD1 or TRBD2 (5 bases each). Germline lookup yields CDR1 MNHEY and CDR2 SVGAGI. V shed 0 bases and J shed 4 bases, with 7 bases lying between them. The CDR3 is 13 amino acids. As DNA, the CDR3 is TGTGCCAGCAGTTACTCTTGGGGGTACGAGCAGTACTTC. Residues: CASSYSWGYEQYF.

The V gene is TRBV9, the J gene TRBJ1-1; 11 nucleotides agree with TRBD1. The CDR3 has 17 amino acids. CDR1 and CDR2 from the germline V gene are SGDLS and YYNGEE. The V segment lost 4 bases and the J segment 1 base; nucleotides outside the gene matches: 9. The CDR3 bases are TGTGCCAGCAGCATAACAGGGGACAGGGGGTCGAACACTGAAGCTTTCTTT. This translates into CASSITGDRGSNTEAFF.

The table lists this clone with a few counts. This specimen includes other DNA sequences encoding the same CDR3. The rearrangement links TRBV6-5 to TRBJ2-2; the D gene could be TRBD1 or TRBD2 (5 bases each). The CDR3 totals 14 residues. Germline V CDR1 and CDR2: MNHEY, SVGAGI. Trimming pared 0 bases from V and 5 bases from J, leaving 7 bases between. The CDR3 here is CASSYSGETGELFF. As DNA, the CDR3 is TGTGCCAGCAGTTACTCGGGGGAAACCGGGGAGCTGTTTTTT.

The V call is TRBV18, the J call TRBJ2-5; D ambiguous. V gave up 0 bases and J gave up 2 bases, with 16 bases separating them. The CDR3 is 17 amino acids. Germline assignment: CDR1 KGHSH and CDR2 LQKENI. The CDR3 spells CASSPPNRLHKQETQYF. In DNA form, the CDR3 reads TGTGCCAGCTCACCACCGAACCGGCTACATAAACAAGAGACCCAGTACTTC.